A selection of T cell receptor beta chains follows, all from one sample in a study of T cell responses to AZD1222 COVID-19 vaccine. The assay was immunoSEQ multiplex PCR, and TCRdb's table has in-frame clones only and misses some. In the table there are about 110,000 clones, about 85% of which are singletons. The input for sequencing was peripheral blood, taken on day 0 of AZD1222 vaccination. All receptors come from an adult in good health. The CDR3 runs from the conserved cysteine through the conserved F or W. The D gene is left open where the match is weak.

TRBV7-3	NA	TRBJ2-3	CASSLTAGFTDTQYF
TRBV7-6	NA	TRBJ1-4	CASSLGGSTANEKLFF
TRBV19	NA	TRBJ1-2	CASSISGVIHGYTF
TRBV29-1	TRBD1	TRBJ1-1	CSTRDRDAFF
TRBV18	NA	TRBJ1-1	CASSPLGAGSESTEAFF
TRBV28	NA	TRBJ1-6	CASSSGRSPLHF
TRBV6-5	NA	TRBJ2-1	CASSYRSSYNEQFF
TRBV6-2/TRBV6-3	NA	TRBJ2-3	CASSSAARARTDTQYF
TRBV19	NA	TRBJ1-2	CASIDRHNANYGYTF
TRBV18	TRBD1	TRBJ2-3	CASSPLVTGGITDTQYF
TRBV18	TRBD1	TRBJ2-2	CASSPSPTGRSTGELFF
TRBV7-2	NA	TRBJ2-5	CASSLGRGNQETQYF
TRBV27	TRBD2	TRBJ2-7	CASSFLGGGESYEQYF
TRBV27	NA	TRBJ1-6	CASSFLLSPLHF
TRBV9	TRBD2	TRBJ2-1	CASSAGLAGGNEQFF
TRBV7-9	TRBD2	TRBJ2-1	CASSLVLAGGHEQFF
TRBV5-8	TRBD1	TRBJ1-5	CASSLARGHGNQPQHF
TRBV11-1	NA	TRBJ2-3	CASSKEGSLSTDTQYF
TRBV19	NA	TRBJ1-2	CASSMGPANYGYTF
TRBV28	NA	TRBJ1-2	CASLQLNRDGYTF
TRBV7-8	NA	TRBJ1-1	CASSLVSGHLNTEAFF
TRBV9	NA	TRBJ1-2	CASSSPTRWAANYGYTF
TRBV2	TRBD2	TRBJ2-3	CASNELAGPDTQYF
TRBV30	NA	TRBJ1-6	CAWRPESLPLHF
TRBV5-1	NA	TRBJ2-2	CASSTGLGAGDTGELFF
TRBV6-6	NA	TRBJ1-5	CASSWNRDRNQPQHF
TRBV7-2	TRBD2	TRBJ2-7	CASSPFAAGGYEQYF
TRBV6-2/TRBV6-3	TRBD2	TRBJ2-1	CASSYLPSGDNEQFF
TRBV2	NA	TRBJ1-2	CASSDEERGYTF
TRBV7-8	NA	TRBJ1-1	CASSFQGDTEAFF
TRBV6-1	TRBD1	TRBJ2-3	CASSGDRGLRTDTQYF
TRBV7-9	NA	TRBJ2-2	CASSLPFFSGELFF
TRBV11-1	NA	TRBJ2-1	CASSSSGALSYNEQFF
TRBV5-1	NA	TRBJ2-1	CASSLMEKQFF
TRBV7-9	NA	TRBJ1-2	CASSLVPGGDYGYTF
TRBV7-9	TRBD2	TRBJ2-1	CASSSKGLAGGLSYNEQFF
TRBV2	TRBD1	TRBJ1-3	CASSEWGQSSGNTIYF
TRBV5-8	NA	TRBJ1-6	CASSGLESGDSPLHF
TRBV3-1/TRBV3-2	TRBD1	TRBJ2-2	CASTPLGQGATGELFF
TRBV7-2	TRBD2	TRBJ2-5	CASSLGLAGGRETQYF
TRBV5-1	NA	TRBJ2-6	CASSSSSGANVLTF
TRBV5-6	TRBD1	TRBJ1-6	CASSTGQSGNYNSPLHF
TRBV19	NA	TRBJ1-6	CASSPEEAGTNSPLHF
TRBV5-1	TRBD2	TRBJ2-3	CASSLGLAGLDTQYF
TRBV5-1	NA	TRBJ2-3	CASSLTASYTDTQYF
TRBV19	NA	NA	CASSISGVGTGELFF
TRBV9	TRBD1	TRBJ1-6	CASSVDPGGAGSPLHF
TRBV18	NA	TRBJ2-7	CASSANLSGEQYF